This record looks at one T cell receptor beta chain sequence and its context. This clone has a handful of counts. This clone's antigen is unknown. Base qualities are not recorded, but no much larger clone differs from it by a single base. The sample is drawn from a study of blood T cell dynamics during melanoma immunotherapy (dated by TCRdb to 2018 to 2020). Background on the whole study: Patients had metastatic melanoma and received first-line pembrolizumab or nivolumab plus ipilimumab as standard of care in the United Kingdom. The training cohort consisted of consecutive patients, while an additional independent group of patients from the same centre was pooled to form an external validation set. To find early correlates of response, the study profiled the peripheral T cell receptor repertoires of patients with metastatic melanoma both before and after one cycle of checkpoint inhibitor therapy.

The CDR3 covers 14 residues, taking in both the cysteine and the phenylalanine. Left in the record is the CDR3 DNA by itself, 42 bases read in frame from the first base. V and J lose 5 bases and 6 bases, and a span of 14 bases separates them. Per the germline V gene (reference sequence), SEHNR is the CDR1 and FQNEAQ is the CDR2. The investigation overall reported the following: The study could not determine whether the T cell clones driving repertoire changes were melanoma-specific or reflected general immune activation. The relatively small sample size was acknowledged as something that could potentially limit how far the results can be generalized. Patients who later achieved disease control showed a bifurcated PBMC repertoire reorganization at W3, with increased clonality or increased diversity, unlike progressors.

Every bulk PBMC sample had a fixed 350 ng of DNA loaded. TCR beta CDR3 sequences were amplified from genomic DNA with the immunoSEQ TCRb Assay kit following manufacturer instructions. The KAPA Library Quantification Kit for Illumina platforms was used to quantify the pooled libraries by qPCR. Pooled libraries were sequenced on an Illumina NextSeq 500, clustered at roughly 0.55-1.1 pM. Under the source paper's analysis protocol: TCR data were analyzed with immunoSEQ ANALYZER and the R LymphoSeq package. A rearrangement efficiency score was calculated as productive divided by the sum of productive and non-productive CDR3 sequences. Clonality was measured with the Gini coefficient and diversity with the Renyi index at alpha=1, and both measures were compared pairwise between timepoints within each patient. Clonal relatedness, based on an edit distance of 3, and repertoire similarity, based on the Bhattacharyya coefficient, were both computed in LymphoSeq. Linear discriminant analysis on week-3 changes in clonality and diversity was built with the R MASS and caret packages to classify response. TCRdb re-hosts the immuneACCESS table, in-frame sequences only. Its copies lack some clones; in the studies checked, an unresolved V gene accounts for under half of them, and the cause for the rest is not known. V and J calls plus clone size are reproduced from that table; the DNA served to infer D and trimming. This sample lists just over 7,000 clones; roughly four fifths were detected once. The ten largest account for about a sixth of the sample.

Interpreted using the paper, the time point label stands for: pre-treatment baseline. Blood was sampled before treatment (T0) and at week 3 (W3), after the first cycle of checkpoint blockade. Except for a couple of patients with rapid clinical progression, response was assessed 12 weeks after the first infusion by RECIST 1.1; disease control meant complete response, partial response or stable disease. Patients were not eligible if they had prior systemic cancer treatment, concomitant immunosuppressant therapy or synchronous other active malignancies. To track both circulating cells and T cell turnover, TCR beta was sequenced from bulk PBMC as well as from plasma cell-free DNA. PBMC were isolated from blood with Lymphoprep and SepMate tubes, followed by red cell lysis. QIAamp DNA Blood Mini kits were used to extract DNA from both PBMC and sorted T cell subsets.

Sequenced material: blood, taken from a patient treated with checkpoint blockade. The V and J genes are TRBV7-9 and TRBJ1-5, and perhaps TRBD1 as D gene, on 6 matching bases. The TCR sequence derives from a human donor with melanoma. The nucleotide sequence is TGTGCCAGCAGCACATCCAGGGGATTTCAGCCCCAGCATTTT. The translation is CASSTSRGFQPQHF.